This T cell receptor beta chain was observed in a study of blood T cells in healthy people across ages. General study points: Correlation between TCR beta diversity and naive T cell percentage was strong. Investigators treated diversity estimates from one million T cells as underestimates.

The germline CDR1 and CDR2 sequences are MDHEN and SYDVKM. V lost 5 bases and J lost 11, with 11 bases in between. The length of the CDR3 is 11 residues. Details on this clonotype: Its target is unknown.

Primed by a sample-barcoded 5' primer and a J-beta primer mix, a second PCR proceeded for roughly 6 to 12 cycles. A template-switch adaptor with 12 random nucleotides tagged each cDNA molecule. MiXCR was run by TCRdb on the 5' RACE reads, yielding one entry per CDR3 protein. In the table there are about 780,000 distinct CDR3 sequences, 35% to 50% of which are singletons. The extraction recovered at least 6 micrograms of total RNA per sample. V is TRBV28 and J is TRBJ2-3; no firm D call. Sequenced material: blood. The sequence came from a man aged 80 or over in good health. CDR3 amino acids: CASSAVGGQYF. The CDR3 nucleotides read TGTGCCAGCAGTGCTGTCGGCGGGCAGTATTTT.